This T cell receptor beta chain emerged from a study of blood T cell repertoires in COVID-19. The germline CDR1 and CDR2 sequences are KGHSH and LQKENI. The CDR3 spans 14 residues. V lost 5 bases to trimming and J lost 3 bases, with 13 bases between them. TCRdb keeps only in-frame clones here, not all; method: immunoSEQ multiplex PCR. The sample yields 250,000 or so clones, 85% to 90% seen once. The source of this sequence is a man in his forties who had recovered from COVID-19. Sequencing was performed on PBMCs or T cells enriched from blood (not recorded which). The chain combines TRBV18 with TRBJ1-1; D is perhaps TRBD1 (5 bases). DNA for the CDR3: TGTGCCAGCTCAAGTTCAGGGAGGCACACTGAAGCTTTCTTT. Translating it yields CASSSSGRHTEAFF.